The present TCR beta chain was sequenced within a study of spatial heterogeneity in lung cancer. Study as a whole: Compared with alpha-chain sequences, beta-chain sequences were consistently detected in greater numbers.

Many counts were recorded for this clonotype. The time point is: sample taken at primary tumor resection. TCRdb re-called the 5' RACE reads with MiXCR, one entry per CDR3 protein. This table holds 30,000 to 40,000 distinct CDR3 sequences, 3.1% found once. Sequencing was performed on normal lung tissue next to the tumor, taken at surgery. The TCR was taken from a male donor with early-stage non-small cell lung cancer.

CDR3 DNA sequence: TGCGCCAGCAGCCAAGACGGCTCCACAGATACGCAGTATTTT. Protein sequence: CASSQDGSTDTQYF. The V gene is TRBV4-1, the J gene TRBJ2-3, with no clear D. V lost 0 bases and J lost 2, with 6 bases in between. In germline, CDR1 is MGHRA, CDR2 YSYEKL. This CDR3 is built from 14 residues.